The 16 T cell receptor beta chains in this list originate from one sample, sequenced in a study of response to subunit inactivated influenza vaccine. Each CDR3 protein gets one entry after TCRdb re-called the RT-PCR reads with MiXCR. The sample consists of around 170,000 distinct CDR3 sequences, roughly a tenth of them appearing once. Sequences were derived from CD8+ T cells sorted from PBMCs, sampled less than 25 months after vaccination. All receptors come from a man in his fifties or sixties who received an inactivated influenza vaccine.

This clonotype came up a few times. The genes are TRBV2 and TRBJ2-5; a possible D gene is TRBD1 (7 bases). This CDR3 spans 16 amino acids. Looked up from germline, CDR1 is SNHLY and CDR2 is FYNNEI. Trimming removed 3 bases from V and 2 bases from J, with 16 bases in between. The chain's CDR3 is CASSDPAGGGQETQYF. The CDR3 region has the DNA TGTGCCAGCAGTGATCCTGCAGGGGGAGGTCAAGAGACCCAGTACTTC.

The gene calls are TRBV6-1 and TRBJ2-2; TRBD1 matches at 10 bases. The CDR3 sequence is 16 residues long. V lost 7 bases, J lost 7 bases, and 12 bases stayed unmatched. Germline-derived CDR1 and CDR2 are MNHNS and SASEGT. The CDR3 region is CASNTVDRGFIGELFF. In DNA form, the CDR3 reads TGTGCCAGCAACACGGTGGACAGGGGGTTTATCGGGGAGCTGTTTTTT.

The chain combines TRBV10-3 with TRBJ2-1; TRBD2 aligns across 8 bases. Germline V gene data show CDR1 as ENHRY and CDR2 as SYGVKD. The CDR3 length is 15 residues. The trim removed 8 bases at V and 2 bases at J, leaving 8 bases unmatched. The CDR3 loop reads CAIGERERTYNEQFF. CDR3 bases: TGTGCCATCGGAGAGCGGGAGAGGACCTACAATGAGCAGTTCTTC.

The V call is TRBV30, the J call TRBJ2-2; D possibly corresponds to TRBD1 (6 bases). Germline CDR1 and CDR2: GTSNPN and SVGIG (reference sequence). The V gene lost 3 bases and the J gene lost 0 bases, with 11 bases spanning the gap. This CDR3 comprises 15 residues. The CDR3 DNA reads TGTGCCTGGAGCCCGGACAGCTCGAACACCGGGGAGCTGTTTTTT. Protein product: CAWSPDSSNTGELFF.

The chain links TRBV30 to TRBJ2-7; possibly TRBD2 for D (5 bases). The V end was cut by 1 base, the J end by 3 bases, with 13 bases between. Germline loops: CDR1 GTSNPN, CDR2 SVGIG (reference sequence). The CDR3 length is 14 residues. The DNA for the CDR3 is TGTGCCTGGAGTGCCAAAGCGGTGGTCTACGAGCAGTACTTC. Residues: CAWSAKAVVYEQYF.

This chain links TRBV24-1 with TRBJ2-3, with a possible D match to TRBD1 (6 bases). CDR1 KGHDR and CDR2 SFDVKD come from the germline V gene. V lost 7 bases, J lost 0 bases, and 7 bases lay in between. This CDR3 contains 13 residues. The CDR3 region is CATRGHSTDTQYF. The CDR3 coding sequence is TGTGCCACCAGGGGACATAGCACAGATACGCAGTATTTT.

This clonotype was seen a handful of times. The V call is TRBV6-2 or TRBV6-3, the J call TRBJ1-2; no definite D call. Per the germline V gene, CDR1 is MNHEY and CDR2 is SVGEGT. The CDR3 length is 15 residues. V was cut by 4 bases and J by 4 bases, with 16 bases left in between. CDR3 in amino acids: CASSSQTVLGYGYTF. The CDR3 DNA follows: TGTGCCAGCAGTTCTCAGACGGTTTTGGGCTATGGCTACACCTTC.

This clonotype has just a few counts. The chain is built from TRBV12-3 or TRBV12-4 and TRBJ2-1, with D uncertain. This CDR3 is built from 15 residues. V dropped 8 bases and J dropped 11 bases, with 25 bases sitting between them. For the CDR3, the DNA is TGTGCCAGCGCCGAACTTTCCCCACCAGCTGGGAAGCAGTTCTTC. Translating gives CASAELSPPAGKQFF.

This clonotype was detected a few times. J is TRBJ2-7 and V is TRBV7-9; D tentatively fits TRBD1 or TRBD2 (5 bases each). V gave up 1 base and J gave up 5 bases, with 12 bases separating them. The germline V gene encodes CDR1 SEHNR and CDR2 FQNEAQ (reference sequence). This CDR3 has 14 residues. The CDR3 DNA reads TGTGCCAGCAGCTTAGAATCCGGGACGGACGAGCAGTACTTC. Its translation is CASSLESGTDEQYF.

This clonotype was counted only a few times. The V and J genes are TRBV28 and TRBJ1-5; 8 bases are a match to TRBD1. Germline CDR1 and CDR2: MDHEN and SYDVKM. The CDR3 totals 13 residues. The J segment lost 8 bases and the V segment lost 6 bases, leaving 6 bases of the junction unmatched. CDR3 region: CASRDRGVEPQHF. The CDR3 nucleotides read TGTGCCAGCAGAGACAGGGGCGTTGAGCCCCAGCATTTT. Looking up the rest from reference TRBV28 and TRBJ1-5 gives the full variable domain: DVKVTQSSRYLVKRTGEKVFLECVQDMDHENMFWYRQDPGLGLRLIYFSYDVKMKEKGDIPEGYSVSREKKERFSLILESASTNQTSMYLCASRDRGVEPQHFGDGTRLSIL.

This clonotype was counted at least ten times. The V gene is TRBV29-1, the J gene TRBJ2-7, with D perhaps TRBD1 or TRBD2 (5 bases each). The CDR3 has 13 residues. V lost 1 base and J 4 bases, leaving 11 bases between the germline ends. CDR1 is SQVTM, CDR2 ANQGSEA, per germline. The CDR3 nucleotides read TGCAGCGTTGAAGTGAGGGGTCGGTACGAGCAGTACTTC. Translating it yields CSVEVRGRYEQYF.

The chain employs TRBV12-3 or TRBV12-4 and TRBJ2-7; the match to TRBD2 covers 14 bases. Trimming removed 6 bases from V and 5 bases from J; junction bases left unmatched: 6. The length of the CDR3 is 15 residues. The chain's CDR3 is CASSRPGLAGDEQYF. DNA for the CDR3: TGTGCCAGCAGCAGACCGGGACTAGCGGGAGACGAGCAGTACTTC.

The V call is TRBV28, the J call TRBJ1-1; D is perhaps TRBD1 (5 bases). CDR1 is MDHEN, CDR2 SYDVKM, per germline. V lost 5 bases and J 5 bases, leaving 15 bases between the germline ends. The CDR3 spans 14 residues. The CDR3 sequence is CASSPGSLATEAFF. In DNA form, the CDR3 reads TGTGCCAGCAGTCCAGGGAGCCTGGCAACTGAAGCTTTCTTT.

In this sample, this clonotype turned up a few times. CDR3 in amino acids: CASARSSYNEQFF. The CDR3, as DNA: TGTGCCAGCGCCCGTAGCTCCTACAATGAGCAGTTCTTC. The rearrangement joins TRBV6-1 to TRBJ2-1; no clear D. In germline, CDR1 is MNHNS, CDR2 SASEGT. V lost 8 bases and J 0 bases, leaving 8 bases between the germline ends. The CDR3 length is 13 residues.

This chain links TRBV2 with TRBJ1-4; no clear D gene. Trimming cost V 3 bases and J 14 bases, with 10 bases left between them. Germline assignment: CDR1 SNHLY and CDR2 FYNNEI. The CDR3 sequence is 11 residues long. CDR3 nucleotide sequence: TGTGCCAGCAGTGACGATGGTCGGCTGTTTTTT. Amino acid sequence: CASSDDGRLFF.

The table lists this clonotype with a few counts. The CDR3 protein is CASSVGDGNSYEQYF. The CDR3, as DNA: TGTGCCAGCAGCGTAGGGGACGGGAACTCCTACGAGCAGTACTTC. The V and J genes are TRBV9 and TRBJ2-7; D is possibly TRBD1 or TRBD2 (5 bases each). Looked up from germline, CDR1 is SGDLS and CDR2 is YYNGEE. V lost 0 bases to trimming and J lost 0 bases, with 10 bases between them. This CDR3 comprises 15 residues.